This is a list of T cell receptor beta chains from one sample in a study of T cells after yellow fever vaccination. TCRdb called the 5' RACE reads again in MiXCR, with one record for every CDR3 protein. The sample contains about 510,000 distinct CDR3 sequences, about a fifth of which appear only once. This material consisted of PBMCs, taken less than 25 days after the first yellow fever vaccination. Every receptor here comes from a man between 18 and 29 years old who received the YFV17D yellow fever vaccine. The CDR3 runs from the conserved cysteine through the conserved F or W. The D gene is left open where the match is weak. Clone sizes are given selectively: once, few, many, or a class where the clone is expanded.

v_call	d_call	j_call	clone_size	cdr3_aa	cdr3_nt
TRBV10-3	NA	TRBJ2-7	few	CAITGAGASGEQYF	TGTGCCATCACTGGCGCTGGGGCCTCGGGAGAGCAGTACTTC
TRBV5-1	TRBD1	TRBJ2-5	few	CASSKVRTGVIYGTETQYF	TGCGCCAGCAGCAAGGTTCGGACAGGGGTGATATACGGGACAGAGACCCAGTACTTC
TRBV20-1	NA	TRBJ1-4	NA	CSANHLGEKLFF	TGCAGTGCTAACCATCTGGGGGAAAAACTGTTTTTT
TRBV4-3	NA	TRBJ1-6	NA	CASSQESTVSPLHF	TGCGCCAGCAGCCAAGAAAGCACGGTTTCACCCCTCCACTTT
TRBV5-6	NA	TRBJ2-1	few	CASSFSIDEQFF	TGTGCCAGCAGCTTCAGTATCGATGAGCAGTTCTTC
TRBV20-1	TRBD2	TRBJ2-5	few	CSASHSGRQETQYF	TGCAGTGCCTCGCATAGCGGGAGACAAGAGACCCAGTACTTC
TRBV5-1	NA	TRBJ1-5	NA	CASSDEQESNQPQHF	TGCGCCAGCAGCGACGAACAGGAAAGCAATCAGCCCCAGCATTTT
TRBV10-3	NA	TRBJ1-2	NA	CAISRTDGDGYTF	TGTGCCATCAGTCGGACGGACGGGGATGGCTACACCTTC
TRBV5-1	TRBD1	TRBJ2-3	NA	CASSEQGASDTQYF	TGCGCCAGCTCCGAACAGGGGGCCTCAGATACGCAGTATTTT
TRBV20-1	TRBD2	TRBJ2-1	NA	CSARDSTSGGANEQFF	TGCAGTGCTAGAGACTCTACTAGCGGGGGGGCCAATGAGCAGTTCTTC
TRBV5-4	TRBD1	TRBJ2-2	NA	CASSGRTGGDTGELFF	TGTGCCAGCAGCGGAAGGACAGGGGGCGACACCGGGGAGCTGTTTTTT
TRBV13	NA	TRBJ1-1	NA	CASSLGTDEAFF	TGTGCCAGCAGCTTAGGCACGGACGAAGCTTTCTTT
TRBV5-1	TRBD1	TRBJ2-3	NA	CASSNGQGALTDAQYF	TGCGCCAGCAGCAACGGACAGGGGGCTTTGACAGATGCGCAGTATTTT
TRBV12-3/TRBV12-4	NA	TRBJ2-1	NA	CASSPGPNREQFF	TGTGCCAGCAGCCCGGGACCCAACCGCGAGCAGTTCTTC
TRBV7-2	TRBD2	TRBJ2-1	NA	CASSSPGLAGGQGEQFF	TGTGCCAGCAGCTCCCCAGGACTAGCGGGGGGGCAGGGTGAGCAGTTCTTC
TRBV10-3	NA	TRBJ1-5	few	CAISEGGPSRQPQHF	TGTGCCATCAGTGAGGGAGGACCTTCGAGACAGCCCCAGCATTTT
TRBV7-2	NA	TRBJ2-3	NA	CASSLDGGLPTDTQYF	TGTGCCAGCAGCTTAGATGGGGGGCTCCCCACAGATACGCAGTATTTT
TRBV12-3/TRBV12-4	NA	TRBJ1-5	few	CASSSEGFNQPQHF	TGTGCCAGCTCGTCGGAAGGTTTCAATCAGCCCCAGCATTTT
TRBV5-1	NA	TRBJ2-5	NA	CASSLTGLEETQYF	TGCGCCAGCAGCTTGACAGGGCTGGAAGAGACCCAGTACTTC
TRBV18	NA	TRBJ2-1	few	CASSPPGHRNEQFF	TGTGCCAGCTCACCACCGGGCCATCGGAATGAGCAGTTCTTC
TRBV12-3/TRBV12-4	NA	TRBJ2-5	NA	CASSFRGGRETQYF	TGTGCCAGCAGTTTCCGTGGGGGTCGGGAGACCCAGTACTTC
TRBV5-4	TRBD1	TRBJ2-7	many	CASSQGGTGGREQYF	TGTGCCAGCAGCCAGGGGGGGACAGGGGGTCGCGAGCAGTACTTC
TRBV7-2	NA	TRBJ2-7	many	CASSLGSGLSYEQYF	TGTGCCAGCAGCTTAGGGTCGGGCTTGTCCTACGAGCAGTACTTC
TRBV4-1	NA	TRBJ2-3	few	CASSQDAMGAFTDTQYF	TGCGCCAGCAGCCAAGACGCGATGGGGGCCTTCACAGATACGCAGTATTTT